This T cell receptor beta chain is from a study of shared clonotypes between healthy human individuals. CDR3 length equals 15 residues. Germline values: CDR1 SGHVS, CDR2 FNYEAQ. V was trimmed by 6 bases and J by 7 bases, leaving 19 bases between them. How the authors handled the data: ImmunoSEQ supplied junction-only sequences lacking quality scores, so filtering was different. Some clones are missing from TCRdb's copy, which holds only in-frame ones; the method was immunoSEQ multiplex PCR. Clonal size and the V and J genes are those of that table, whereas D and trimming came from the DNA. The sample shows roughly 700,000 clones, over 65% of them seen only once. Notes on the study in general: Donor scarcity curtailed the genetic and exposure-history diversity represented herein. It was anticipated that sequencing depth would influence how many clonotypes donors shared. Rarefaction curves obtained for sorted subsets showed sequencing incomplete despite large depth.

This clone was picked up one time. What it binds is not known. V gene TRBV7-6 combines with J gene TRBJ2-1; D possibly corresponds to TRBD2 (6 bases). Sequenced sample: memory CD4+ T cells sorted from blood. Subset given: CD45RA-negative fraction. This receptor was obtained from a woman between 25 and 40 years old in good health. The CDR3 protein is CASRKSVGGENEQFF. The CDR3 bases are TGTGCCAGCAGGAAGAGTGTGGGCGGGGAAAATGAGCAGTTCTTC.